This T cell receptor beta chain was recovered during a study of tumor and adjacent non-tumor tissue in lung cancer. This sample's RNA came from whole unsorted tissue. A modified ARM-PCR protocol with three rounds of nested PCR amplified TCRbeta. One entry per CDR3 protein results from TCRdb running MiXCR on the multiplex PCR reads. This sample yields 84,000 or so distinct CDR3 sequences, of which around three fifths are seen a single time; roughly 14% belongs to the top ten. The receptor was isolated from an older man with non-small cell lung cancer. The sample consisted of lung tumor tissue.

The chain's CDR3 is CASRTSAPDTQYF. In nucleotides, the CDR3 is TGCGCCAGCAGAACCTCCGCACCAGATACGCAGTATTTT. The rearrangement links TRBV5-1 to TRBJ2-3; D gene ambiguous. Germline V gene sequence: CDR1 SGHRS, CDR2 YFSETQ. Trimming removed 5 bases from V and 4 bases from J, with 11 bases in between. This CDR3 spans 13 amino acids.